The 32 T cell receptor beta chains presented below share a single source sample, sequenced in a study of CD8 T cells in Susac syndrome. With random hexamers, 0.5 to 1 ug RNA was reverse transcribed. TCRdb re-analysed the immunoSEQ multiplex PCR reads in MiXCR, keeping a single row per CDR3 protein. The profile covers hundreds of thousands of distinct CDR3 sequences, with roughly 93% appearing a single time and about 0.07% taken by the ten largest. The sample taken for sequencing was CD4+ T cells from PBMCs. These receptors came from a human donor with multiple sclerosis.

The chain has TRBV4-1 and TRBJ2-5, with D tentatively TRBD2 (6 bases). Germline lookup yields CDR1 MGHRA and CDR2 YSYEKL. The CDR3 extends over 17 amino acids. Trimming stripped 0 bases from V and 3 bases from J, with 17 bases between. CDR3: CASSQDQSYASEETQYF. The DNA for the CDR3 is TGCGCCAGCAGCCAAGATCAATCATACGCTAGCGAAGAGACCCAGTACTTC.

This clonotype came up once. CDR3 loop: CASSPRGGAEAFF. The CDR3 DNA follows: TGTGCCAGCAGCCCTCGTGGGGGAGCTGAAGCTTTCTTT. The chain couples TRBV3-1 to TRBJ1-1, with D possibly matching TRBD1 (5 bases). Trimming left V 4 bases short and J 6 bases short, with 12 bases between. The CDR3 totals 13 residues. Germline V gives CDR1 LGHDT, CDR2 YNNKEL (reference sequence).

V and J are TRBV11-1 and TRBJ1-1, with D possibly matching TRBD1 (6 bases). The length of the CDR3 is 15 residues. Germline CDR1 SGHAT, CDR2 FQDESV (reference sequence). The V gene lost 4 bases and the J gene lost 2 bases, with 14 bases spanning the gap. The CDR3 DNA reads TGTGCCAGCAGCTCAGAGGGGGGATTTAACACTGAAGCTTTCTTT. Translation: CASSSEGGFNTEAFF.

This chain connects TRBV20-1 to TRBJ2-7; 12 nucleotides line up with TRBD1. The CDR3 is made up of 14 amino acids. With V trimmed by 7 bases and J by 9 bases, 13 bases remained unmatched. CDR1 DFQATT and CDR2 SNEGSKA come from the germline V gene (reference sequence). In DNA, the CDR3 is TGCAGTGGTCACACCGGGACAGGGGGCTGGGTGCAGTACTTC. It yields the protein CSGHTGTGGWVQYF.

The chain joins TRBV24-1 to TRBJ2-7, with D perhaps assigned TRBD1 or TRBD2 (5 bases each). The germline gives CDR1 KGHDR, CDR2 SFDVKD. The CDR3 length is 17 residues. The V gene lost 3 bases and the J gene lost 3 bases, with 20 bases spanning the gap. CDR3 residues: CATSDQKRGPASYEQYF. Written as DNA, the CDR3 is TGTGCCACCAGTGATCAGAAGAGGGGCCCTGCAAGCTACGAGCAGTACTTC.

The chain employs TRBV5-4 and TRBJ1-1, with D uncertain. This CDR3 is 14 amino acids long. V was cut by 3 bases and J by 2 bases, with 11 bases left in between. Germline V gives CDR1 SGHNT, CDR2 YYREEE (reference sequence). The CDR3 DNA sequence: TGTGCCAGCAGCTCCGTCAGGTCAAACACTGAAGCTTTCTTT. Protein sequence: CASSSVRSNTEAFF.

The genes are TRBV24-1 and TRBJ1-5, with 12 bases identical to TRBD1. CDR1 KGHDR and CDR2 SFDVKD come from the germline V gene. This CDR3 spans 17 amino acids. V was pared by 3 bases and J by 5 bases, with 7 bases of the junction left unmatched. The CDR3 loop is CATSDPTGTGGDQPQHF. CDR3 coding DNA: TGTGCCACCAGTGATCCAACCGGGACAGGGGGCGATCAGCCCCAGCATTTT.

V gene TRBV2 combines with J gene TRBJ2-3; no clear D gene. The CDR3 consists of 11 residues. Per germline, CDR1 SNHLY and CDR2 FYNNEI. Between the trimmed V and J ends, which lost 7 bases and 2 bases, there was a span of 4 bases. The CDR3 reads CASTTTDTQYF. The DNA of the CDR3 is TGTGCCAGCACAACCACAGATACGCAGTATTTT.

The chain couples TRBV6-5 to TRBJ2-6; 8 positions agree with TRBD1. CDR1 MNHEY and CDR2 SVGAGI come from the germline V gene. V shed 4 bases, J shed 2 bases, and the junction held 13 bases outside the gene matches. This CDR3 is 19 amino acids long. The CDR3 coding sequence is TGTGCCAGCAGTTCCTTGACCTCCCAGGGGGCGCCTGGGGCCAACGTCCTGACTTTC. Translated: CASSSLTSQGAPGANVLTF.

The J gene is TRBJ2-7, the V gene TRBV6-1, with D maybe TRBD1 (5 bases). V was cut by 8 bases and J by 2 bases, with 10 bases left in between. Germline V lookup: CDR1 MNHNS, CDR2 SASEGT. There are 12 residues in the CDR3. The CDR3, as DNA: TGTGCCAGCGGAGACAGCGCCTACGAGCAGTACTTC. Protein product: CASGDSAYEQYF.

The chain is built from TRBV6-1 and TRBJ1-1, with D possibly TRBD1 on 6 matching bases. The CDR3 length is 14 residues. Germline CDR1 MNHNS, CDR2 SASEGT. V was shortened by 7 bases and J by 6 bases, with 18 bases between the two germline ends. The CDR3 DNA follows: TGTGCCAGCACTGCAACAGGGTTTAACGCTGAAGCTTTCTTT. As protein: CASTATGFNAEAFF.

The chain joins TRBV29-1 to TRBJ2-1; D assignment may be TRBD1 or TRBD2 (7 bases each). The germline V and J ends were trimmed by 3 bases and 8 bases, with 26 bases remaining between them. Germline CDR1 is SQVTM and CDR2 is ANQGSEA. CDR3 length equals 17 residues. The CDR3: CSVDNRMGGGGLHEQFF. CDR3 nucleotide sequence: TGCAGCGTTGACAATCGTATGGGAGGGGGCGGTCTACATGAGCAGTTCTTC.

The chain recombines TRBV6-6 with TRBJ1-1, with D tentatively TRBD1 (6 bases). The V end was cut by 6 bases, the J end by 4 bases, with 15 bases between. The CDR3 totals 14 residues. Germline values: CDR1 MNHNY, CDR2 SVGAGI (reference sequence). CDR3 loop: CASRLGQQGTEAFF. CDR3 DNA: TGTGCCAGCAGACTCGGACAGCAAGGCACTGAAGCTTTCTTT.

DNA for the CDR3: TGTGCCAGCAGTTACAGGGTCAGGGAGCCCCAGCATTTT. Protein: CASSYRVREPQHF. The rearrangement joins TRBV27 to TRBJ1-5, with D perhaps matching TRBD1 (6 bases). The CDR3 is 13 residues long. In germline, CDR1 is MNHEY, CDR2 SMNVEV (reference sequence). Deletions cut 4 bases from V and 8 bases from J, with 12 bases between.

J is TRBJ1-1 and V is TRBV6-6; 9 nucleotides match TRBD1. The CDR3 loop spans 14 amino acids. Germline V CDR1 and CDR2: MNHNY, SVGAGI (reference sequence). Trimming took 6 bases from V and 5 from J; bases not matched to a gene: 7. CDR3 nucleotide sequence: TGTGCCAGCAGCCGGGACAGGGCAAGGACTGAAGCTTTCTTT. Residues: CASSRDRARTEAFF.

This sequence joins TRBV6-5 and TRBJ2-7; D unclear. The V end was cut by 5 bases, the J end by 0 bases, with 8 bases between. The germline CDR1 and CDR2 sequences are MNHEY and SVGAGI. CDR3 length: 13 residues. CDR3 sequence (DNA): TGTGCCAGCAGTCGCGCGCCCTCCTACGAGCAGTACTTC. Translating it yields CASSRAPSYEQYF.

The CDR3 DNA reads as TGTGCCAGCAGCTCCACCGGGGGGGCAGATACGCAGTATTTT. Encoded protein: CASSSTGGADTQYF. This chain uses TRBV7-3 with TRBJ2-3; 8 bases match TRBD2. The CDR3 contains 14 residues. Germline assignment: CDR1 SGHTA and CDR2 FQGTGA. With 4 bases clipped from V and 4 bases from J, the junction kept 4 bases outside the gene matches.

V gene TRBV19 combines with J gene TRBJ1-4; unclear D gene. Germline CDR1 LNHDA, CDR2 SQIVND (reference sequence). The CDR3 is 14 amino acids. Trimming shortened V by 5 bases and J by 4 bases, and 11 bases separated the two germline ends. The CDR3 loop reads CASSLRVHNEKLFF. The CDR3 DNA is TGTGCCAGTAGTCTCCGGGTCCATAATGAAAAACTGTTTTTT.

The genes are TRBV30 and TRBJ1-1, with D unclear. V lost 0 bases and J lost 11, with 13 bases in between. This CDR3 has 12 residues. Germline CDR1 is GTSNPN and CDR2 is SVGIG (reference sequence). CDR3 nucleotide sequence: TGTGCCTGGAGTGTATCCGGGCCTGGGGCTTTCTTT. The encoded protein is CAWSVSGPGAFF.

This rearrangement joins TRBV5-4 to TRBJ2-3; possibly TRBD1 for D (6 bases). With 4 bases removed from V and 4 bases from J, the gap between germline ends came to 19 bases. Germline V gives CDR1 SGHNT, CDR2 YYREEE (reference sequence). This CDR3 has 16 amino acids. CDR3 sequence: CASSRPRQGLPDTQYF. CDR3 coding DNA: TGTGCCAGCAGCCGACCTCGGCAGGGGCTCCCAGATACGCAGTATTTT. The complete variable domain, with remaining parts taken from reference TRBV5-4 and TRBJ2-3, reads ETGVTQSPTHLIKTRGQQVTLRCSSQSGHNTVSWYQQALGQGPQFIFQYYREEENGRGNFPPRFSGLQFPNYSSELNVNALELDDSALYLCASSRPRQGLPDTQYFGPGTRLTVL.

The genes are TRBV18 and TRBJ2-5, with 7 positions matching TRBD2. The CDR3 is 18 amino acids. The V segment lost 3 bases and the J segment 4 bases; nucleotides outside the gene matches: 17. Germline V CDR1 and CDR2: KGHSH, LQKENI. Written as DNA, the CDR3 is TGTGCCAGCTCACCTGGGGCTAGCGGCGCACCCGGGGGAGAGACCCAGTACTTC. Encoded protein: CASSPGASGAPGGETQYF.

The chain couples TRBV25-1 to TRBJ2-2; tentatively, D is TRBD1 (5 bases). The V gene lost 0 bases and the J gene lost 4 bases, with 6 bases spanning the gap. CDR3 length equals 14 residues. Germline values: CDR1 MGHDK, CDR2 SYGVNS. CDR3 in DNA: TGTGCCAGCAGTGAATACAGGGTCACCGGGGAGCTGTTTTTT. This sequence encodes CASSEYRVTGELFF.

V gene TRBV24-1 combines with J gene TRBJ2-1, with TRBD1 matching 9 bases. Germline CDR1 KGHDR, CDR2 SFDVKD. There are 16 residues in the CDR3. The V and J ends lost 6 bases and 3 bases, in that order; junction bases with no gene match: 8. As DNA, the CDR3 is TGTGCCACCAGTCACCCGGGACAGGGAATCTACAATGAGCAGTTCTTC. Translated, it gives CATSHPGQGIYNEQFF.

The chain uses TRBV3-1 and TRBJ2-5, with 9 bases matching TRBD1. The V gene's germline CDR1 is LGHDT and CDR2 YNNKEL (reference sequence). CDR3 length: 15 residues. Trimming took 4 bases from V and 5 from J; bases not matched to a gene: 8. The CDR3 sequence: CASSPGQGLRETQYF. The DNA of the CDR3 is TGTGCCAGCAGCCCGGGACAGGGCCTCCGTGAGACCCAGTACTTC.

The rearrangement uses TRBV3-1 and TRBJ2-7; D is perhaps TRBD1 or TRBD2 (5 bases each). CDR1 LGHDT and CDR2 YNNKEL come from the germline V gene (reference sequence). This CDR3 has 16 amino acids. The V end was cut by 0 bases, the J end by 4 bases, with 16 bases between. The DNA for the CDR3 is TGTGCCAGCAGCCAAGATCGAGGGTTGACAGCTTACGAGCAGTACTTC. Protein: CASSQDRGLTAYEQYF.

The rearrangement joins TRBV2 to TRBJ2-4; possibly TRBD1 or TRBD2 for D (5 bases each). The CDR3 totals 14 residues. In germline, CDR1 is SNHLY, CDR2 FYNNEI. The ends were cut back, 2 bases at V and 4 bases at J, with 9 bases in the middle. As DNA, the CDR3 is TGTGCCAGCAGTGAATCTGGGGGAAAAAACATTCAGTACTTC. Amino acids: CASSESGGKNIQYF.

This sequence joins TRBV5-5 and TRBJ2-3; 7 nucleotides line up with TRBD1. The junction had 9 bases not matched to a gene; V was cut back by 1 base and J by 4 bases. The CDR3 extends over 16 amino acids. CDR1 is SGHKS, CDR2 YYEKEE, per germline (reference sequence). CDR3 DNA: TGTGCCAGCAGCTTGACTCGGGCAGGGGGTGCAGATACGCAGTATTTT. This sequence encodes CASSLTRAGGADTQYF.

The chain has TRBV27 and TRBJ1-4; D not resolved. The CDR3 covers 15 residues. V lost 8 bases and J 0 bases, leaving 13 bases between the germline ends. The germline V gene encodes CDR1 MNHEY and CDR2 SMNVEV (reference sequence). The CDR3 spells CASCEQWPTNEKLFF. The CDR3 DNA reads TGTGCCAGCTGCGAACAGTGGCCAACTAATGAAAAACTGTTTTTT.

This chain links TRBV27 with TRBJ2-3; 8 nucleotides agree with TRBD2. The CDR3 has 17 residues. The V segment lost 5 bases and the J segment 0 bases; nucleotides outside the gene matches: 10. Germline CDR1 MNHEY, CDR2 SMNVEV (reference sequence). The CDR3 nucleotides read TGTGCCAGCAGTGGAGCCCGGGGGGGCCTCAGCACAGATACGCAGTATTTT. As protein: CASSGARGGLSTDTQYF.

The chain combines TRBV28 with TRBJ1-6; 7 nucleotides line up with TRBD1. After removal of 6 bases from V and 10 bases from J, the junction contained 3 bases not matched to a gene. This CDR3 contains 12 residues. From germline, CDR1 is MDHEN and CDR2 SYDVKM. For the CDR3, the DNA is TGTGCCAGCAGGGGACAGCGGTCACCCCTCCACTTT. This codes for CASRGQRSPLHF.

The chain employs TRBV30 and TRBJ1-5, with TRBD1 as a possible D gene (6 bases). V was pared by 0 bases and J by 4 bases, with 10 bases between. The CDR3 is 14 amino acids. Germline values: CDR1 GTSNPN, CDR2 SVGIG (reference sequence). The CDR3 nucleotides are TGTGCCTGGAGTGTACAGGGAGATAATCAGCCCCAGCATTTT. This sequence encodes CAWSVQGDNQPQHF. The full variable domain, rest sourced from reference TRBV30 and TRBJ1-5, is SQTIHQWPATLVQPVGSPLSLECTVEGTSNPNLYWYRQAAGRGLQLLFYSVGIGQISSEVPQNLSASRPQDRQFILSSKKLLLSDSGFYLCAWSVQGDNQPQHFGDGTRLSIL.

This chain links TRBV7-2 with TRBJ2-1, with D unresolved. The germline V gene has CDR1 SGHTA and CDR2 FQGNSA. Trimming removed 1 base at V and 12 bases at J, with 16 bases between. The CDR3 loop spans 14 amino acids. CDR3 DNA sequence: TGTGCCAGCAGCTTAGAATCCCCTGGTGGCGGGCAGTTCTTC. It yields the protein CASSLESPGGGQFF.